This passage covers 15 T cell receptor beta chains from one sample sequenced in a study of blood T cell repertoires in COVID-19. Only in-frame clones appear in the TCRdb table, and some are missing; sequencing was by immunoSEQ multiplex PCR. Of 240,000 or so clones detected, around 85% appear once; the ten largest clones hold less than 8%. Sequencing used peripheral blood. The receptors were gathered from a man aged 60 to 69 with acute or convalescent COVID-19.

The chain joins TRBV7-3 to TRBJ1-1; D is unclear. Trimming shortened V by 5 bases and J by 8 bases, and 15 bases separated the two germline ends. In germline, CDR1 is SGHTA, CDR2 FQGTGA. This CDR3 is built from 13 residues. DNA of the CDR3: TGTGCCAGCAGCAGTGGGGTGGGCGGGGAAGCTTTCTTT. As protein: CASSSGVGGEAFF.

The rearrangement joins TRBV6-4 to TRBJ2-3; 9 positions match TRBD2. CDR1 and CDR2 (germline): MRHNA, SNTAGT. The CDR3 sequence is 13 residues long. The J segment lost 7 bases and the V segment lost 5 bases, leaving 4 bases of the junction unmatched. The CDR3 protein is CASSLAGAHTQYF. The CDR3 DNA follows: TGTGCCAGCAGTTTAGCGGGAGCCCATACGCAGTATTTT.

This sequence joins TRBV5-6 and TRBJ2-3; 12 nucleotides match TRBD2. Trimming at V came to 4 bases and at J to 0 bases, leaving 9 bases not matched to a gene. The CDR3 is 18 amino acids. Germline V gene data show CDR1 as SGHDT and CDR2 as YYEEEE. The CDR3 DNA sequence: TGTGCCAGCAGCCTGACTGGGACTAGCGGGCTTAGCACAGATACGCAGTATTTT. Translated: CASSLTGTSGLSTDTQYF.

This clone has just a few counts. This sequence joins TRBV30 and TRBJ2-3; D is ambiguous. The CDR3 loop spans 12 amino acids. With 0 bases removed from V and 6 bases from J, the gap between germline ends came to 7 bases. The V gene's germline CDR1 is GTSNPN and CDR2 SVGIG (reference sequence). DNA of the CDR3: TGTGCCTGGAGTGTAATAGTGGATACGCAGTATTTT. It encodes CAWSVIVDTQYF.

The V and J genes are TRBV5-1 and TRBJ2-7; the match to TRBD2 covers 10 bases. The trim removed 3 bases at V and 4 bases at J, leaving 13 bases unmatched. CDR1 and CDR2 (germline): SGHRS, YFSETQ. CDR3 length: 17 amino acids. The CDR3 spells CASSSIRASGSGYEQYF. CDR3 nucleotide sequence: TGCGCCAGCAGCTCCATAAGGGCTAGCGGGAGTGGGTACGAGCAGTACTTC.

The rearrangement links TRBV9 to TRBJ1-6; D gene uncertain. This CDR3 is 15 amino acids long. Trimming left V 0 bases short and J 8 bases short, with 12 bases between. Germline V CDR1 and CDR2: SGDLS, YYNGEE. In DNA form, the CDR3 reads TGTGCCAGCAGCGTAGGACACCGGCGGGATTCACCCCTCCACTTT. The encoded protein is CASSVGHRRDSPLHF.

This clone appeared once. The chain combines TRBV9 with TRBJ1-2; weak D call: TRBD1 (5 bases). The V end lost 0 bases, the J end lost 7 bases, and 16 bases lay between the germline ends. CDR1 is SGDLS and CDR2 is YYNGEE in the germline V gene. This CDR3 has 15 amino acids. The CDR3 DNA is TGTGCCAGCAGCGTAGTTGACCGGGCAGGGTTTGGCTACACCTTC. This codes for CASSVVDRAGFGYTF.

The V and J genes are TRBV4-3 and TRBJ2-2; 8 nucleotides match TRBD2. The V gene end was trimmed by 0 bases and the J gene end by 5 bases; junction bases not matched to a gene: 11. The germline V gene encodes CDR1 LGHNA and CDR2 YSLEER. The CDR3 runs 18 residues. CDR3 protein: CASSQDGSVAGWTGELFF. The CDR3 region has the DNA TGCGCCAGCAGCCAAGATGGTTCGGTAGCGGGATGGACCGGGGAGCTGTTTTTT.

The V call is TRBV2, the J call TRBJ1-2; 8 bases agree with TRBD1. The CDR3 is 13 residues long. The V gene's germline CDR1 is SNHLY and CDR2 FYNNEI. V was pared by 6 bases and J by 3 bases, with 3 bases of the junction left unmatched. CDR3 region: CASSPGGDYGYTF. In nucleotides, the CDR3 is TGTGCCAGCAGCCCAGGGGGCGACTATGGCTACACCTTC.

V gene TRBV28 combines with J gene TRBJ1-5, with TRBD1 identical over 10 bases. The CDR3 loop spans 15 amino acids. Germline loops: CDR1 MDHEN, CDR2 SYDVKM. V was clipped by 4 bases and J by 3 bases; unmatched bases: 3. CDR3 DNA sequence: TGTGCCAGCAGTTCCCGACAGGGGGCCAATCAGCCCCAGCATTTT. It encodes CASSSRQGANQPQHF.

The rearrangement links TRBV5-6 to TRBJ2-7, with a possible D match to TRBD1 (5 bases). The V end lost 4 bases, the J end lost 2 bases, and 10 bases lay between the germline ends. Germline V gives CDR1 SGHDT, CDR2 YYEEEE. The CDR3 totals 13 residues. Here the CDR3 reads CASSPTTAYEQYF. The CDR3 bases are TGTGCCAGCAGCCCAACGACAGCCTACGAGCAGTACTTC.

The table lists this clone with a count of one. This chain links TRBV28 with TRBJ1-6; TRBD1 aligns across 9 bases. CDR1 is MDHEN, CDR2 SYDVKM, per germline. The CDR3 has 13 residues. V gave up 11 bases and J gave up 7 bases; unmatched junction bases: 6. CDR3 region: CAVQGARNSPLHF. The CDR3 DNA reads TGTGCCGTACAGGGGGCGCGGAATTCACCCCTCCACTTT.

The table lists this clone with a count of one. V usage is TRBV6-5 and J usage is TRBJ2-7; 7 bases agree with TRBD1. With 8 bases clipped from V and 6 bases from J, the junction kept 4 bases outside the gene matches. Germline V CDR1 and CDR2: MNHEY, SVGAGI. There are 11 residues in the CDR3. In DNA, the CDR3 is TGTGCCAGCGGGAAGGGGGCCGAGCAGTACTTC. It yields the protein CASGKGAEQYF.

V is TRBV6-2 or TRBV6-3 and J is TRBJ1-5, with TRBD1 as a possible D gene (5 bases). CDR3 length: 16 residues. Trimming left V 0 bases short and J 4 bases short, with 13 bases between. Germline-derived CDR1 and CDR2 are MNHEY and SVGEGT. The chain's CDR3 is CASSYSPRTLNQPQHF. The CDR3 DNA reads as TGTGCCAGCAGTTACTCTCCCCGGACACTAAATCAGCCCCAGCATTTT.

The chain employs TRBV4-3 and TRBJ1-3; possible D gene TRBD1, 6 bases. The germline V gene encodes CDR1 LGHNA and CDR2 YSLEER. There are 15 residues in the CDR3. The ends were cut back, 1 base at V and 1 base at J, with 8 bases in the middle. The CDR3 bases are TGCGCCAGCAGCCAAGGCAGGGGTTCTGGAAACACCATATATTTT. The encoded protein is CASSQGRGSGNTIYF.